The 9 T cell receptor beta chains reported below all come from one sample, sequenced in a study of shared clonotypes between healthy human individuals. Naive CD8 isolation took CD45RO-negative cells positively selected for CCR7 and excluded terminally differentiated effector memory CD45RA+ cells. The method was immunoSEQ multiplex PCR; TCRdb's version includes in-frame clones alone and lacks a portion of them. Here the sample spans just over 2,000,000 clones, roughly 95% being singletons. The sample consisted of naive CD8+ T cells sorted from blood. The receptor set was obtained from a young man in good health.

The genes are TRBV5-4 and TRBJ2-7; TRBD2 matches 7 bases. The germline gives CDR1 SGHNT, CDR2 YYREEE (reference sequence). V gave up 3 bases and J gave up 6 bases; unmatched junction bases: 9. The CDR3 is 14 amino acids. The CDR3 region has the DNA TGTGCCAGCAGCTCTGGACTAGAGGTCCTCGAGCAGTACTTC. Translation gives CASSSGLEVLEQYF. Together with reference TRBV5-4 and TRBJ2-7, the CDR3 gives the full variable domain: ETGVTQSPTHLIKTRGQQVTLRCSSQSGHNTVSWYQQALGQGPQFIFQYYREEENGRGNFPPRFSGLQFPNYSSELNVNALELDDSALYLCASSSGLEVLEQYFGPGTRLTVT.

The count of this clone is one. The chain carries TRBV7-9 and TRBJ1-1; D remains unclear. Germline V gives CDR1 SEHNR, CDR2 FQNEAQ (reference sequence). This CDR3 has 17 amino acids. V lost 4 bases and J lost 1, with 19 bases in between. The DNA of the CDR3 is TGTGCCAGCAGCTCGCCCCGGGGTGGCAGTGAGAACACTGAAGCTTTCTTT. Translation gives CASSSPRGGSENTEAFF.

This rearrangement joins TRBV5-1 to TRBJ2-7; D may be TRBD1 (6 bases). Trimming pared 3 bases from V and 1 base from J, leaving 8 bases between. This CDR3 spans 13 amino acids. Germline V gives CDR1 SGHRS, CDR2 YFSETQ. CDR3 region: CASSYRASYEQYF. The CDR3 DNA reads TGCGCCAGCAGCTACAGGGCGTCCTACGAGCAGTACTTC. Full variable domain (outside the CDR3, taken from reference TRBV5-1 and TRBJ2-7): KAGVTQTPRYLIKTRGQQVTLSCSPISGHRSVSWYQQTPGQGLQFLFEYFSETQRNKGNFPGRFSGRQFSNSRSEMNVSTLELGDSALYLCASSYRASYEQYFGPGTRLTVT.

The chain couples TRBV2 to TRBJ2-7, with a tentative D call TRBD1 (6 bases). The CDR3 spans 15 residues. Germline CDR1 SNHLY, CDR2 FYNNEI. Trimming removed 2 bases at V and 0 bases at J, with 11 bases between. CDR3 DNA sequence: TGTGCCAGCAGTGAACCTCAGGGGAGCTCCTACGAGCAGTACTTC. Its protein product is CASSEPQGSSYEQYF.

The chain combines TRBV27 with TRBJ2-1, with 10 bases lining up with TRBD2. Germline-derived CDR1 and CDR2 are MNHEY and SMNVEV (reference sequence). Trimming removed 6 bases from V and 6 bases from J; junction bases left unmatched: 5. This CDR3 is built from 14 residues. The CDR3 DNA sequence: TGTGCCAGCAGAATACTAGCGGGGCCCAATGAGCAGTTCTTC. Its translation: CASRILAGPNEQFF.

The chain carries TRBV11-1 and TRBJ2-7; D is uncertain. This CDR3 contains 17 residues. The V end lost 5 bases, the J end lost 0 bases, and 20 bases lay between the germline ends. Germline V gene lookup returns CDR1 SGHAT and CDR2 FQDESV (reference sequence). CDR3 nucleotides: TGTGCCAGCAGCACTCAACCGACCGAGTGGAACTCCTACGAGCAGTACTTC. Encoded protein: CASSTQPTEWNSYEQYF.

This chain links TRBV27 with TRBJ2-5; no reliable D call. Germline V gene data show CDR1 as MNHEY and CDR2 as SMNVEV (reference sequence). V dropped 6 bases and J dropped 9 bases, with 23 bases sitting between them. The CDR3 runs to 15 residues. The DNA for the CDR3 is TGTGCCAGCAGATCAGATGCCGGGCAGAGACGGGCCCAGTACTTC. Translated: CASRSDAGQRRAQYF.

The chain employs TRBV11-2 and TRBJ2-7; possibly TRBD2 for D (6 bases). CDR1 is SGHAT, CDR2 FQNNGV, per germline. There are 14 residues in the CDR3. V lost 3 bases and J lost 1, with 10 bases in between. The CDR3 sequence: CASSFGTPSYEQYF. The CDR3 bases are TGTGCCAGCAGCTTCGGGACTCCTTCCTACGAGCAGTACTTC. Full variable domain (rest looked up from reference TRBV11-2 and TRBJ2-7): EAGVAQSPRYKIIEKRQSVAFWCNPISGHATLYWYQQILGQGPKLLIQFQNNGVVDDSQLPKDRFSAERLKGVDSTLKIQPAKLEDSAVYLCASSFGTPSYEQYFGPGTRLTVT.

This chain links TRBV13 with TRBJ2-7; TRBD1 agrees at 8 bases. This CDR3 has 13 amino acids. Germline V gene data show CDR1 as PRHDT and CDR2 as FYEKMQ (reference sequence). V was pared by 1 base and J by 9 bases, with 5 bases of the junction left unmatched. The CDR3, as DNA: TGTGCCAGCAGCTTAGACAGGGGGGTTGTGCAGTACTTC. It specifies CASSLDRGVVQYF. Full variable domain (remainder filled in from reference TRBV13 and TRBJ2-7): AAGVIQSPRHLIKEKRETATLKCYPIPRHDTVYWYQQGPGQDPQFLISFYEKMQSDKGSIPDRFSAQQFSDYHSELNMSSLELGDSALYFCASSLDRGVVQYFGPGTRLTVT.